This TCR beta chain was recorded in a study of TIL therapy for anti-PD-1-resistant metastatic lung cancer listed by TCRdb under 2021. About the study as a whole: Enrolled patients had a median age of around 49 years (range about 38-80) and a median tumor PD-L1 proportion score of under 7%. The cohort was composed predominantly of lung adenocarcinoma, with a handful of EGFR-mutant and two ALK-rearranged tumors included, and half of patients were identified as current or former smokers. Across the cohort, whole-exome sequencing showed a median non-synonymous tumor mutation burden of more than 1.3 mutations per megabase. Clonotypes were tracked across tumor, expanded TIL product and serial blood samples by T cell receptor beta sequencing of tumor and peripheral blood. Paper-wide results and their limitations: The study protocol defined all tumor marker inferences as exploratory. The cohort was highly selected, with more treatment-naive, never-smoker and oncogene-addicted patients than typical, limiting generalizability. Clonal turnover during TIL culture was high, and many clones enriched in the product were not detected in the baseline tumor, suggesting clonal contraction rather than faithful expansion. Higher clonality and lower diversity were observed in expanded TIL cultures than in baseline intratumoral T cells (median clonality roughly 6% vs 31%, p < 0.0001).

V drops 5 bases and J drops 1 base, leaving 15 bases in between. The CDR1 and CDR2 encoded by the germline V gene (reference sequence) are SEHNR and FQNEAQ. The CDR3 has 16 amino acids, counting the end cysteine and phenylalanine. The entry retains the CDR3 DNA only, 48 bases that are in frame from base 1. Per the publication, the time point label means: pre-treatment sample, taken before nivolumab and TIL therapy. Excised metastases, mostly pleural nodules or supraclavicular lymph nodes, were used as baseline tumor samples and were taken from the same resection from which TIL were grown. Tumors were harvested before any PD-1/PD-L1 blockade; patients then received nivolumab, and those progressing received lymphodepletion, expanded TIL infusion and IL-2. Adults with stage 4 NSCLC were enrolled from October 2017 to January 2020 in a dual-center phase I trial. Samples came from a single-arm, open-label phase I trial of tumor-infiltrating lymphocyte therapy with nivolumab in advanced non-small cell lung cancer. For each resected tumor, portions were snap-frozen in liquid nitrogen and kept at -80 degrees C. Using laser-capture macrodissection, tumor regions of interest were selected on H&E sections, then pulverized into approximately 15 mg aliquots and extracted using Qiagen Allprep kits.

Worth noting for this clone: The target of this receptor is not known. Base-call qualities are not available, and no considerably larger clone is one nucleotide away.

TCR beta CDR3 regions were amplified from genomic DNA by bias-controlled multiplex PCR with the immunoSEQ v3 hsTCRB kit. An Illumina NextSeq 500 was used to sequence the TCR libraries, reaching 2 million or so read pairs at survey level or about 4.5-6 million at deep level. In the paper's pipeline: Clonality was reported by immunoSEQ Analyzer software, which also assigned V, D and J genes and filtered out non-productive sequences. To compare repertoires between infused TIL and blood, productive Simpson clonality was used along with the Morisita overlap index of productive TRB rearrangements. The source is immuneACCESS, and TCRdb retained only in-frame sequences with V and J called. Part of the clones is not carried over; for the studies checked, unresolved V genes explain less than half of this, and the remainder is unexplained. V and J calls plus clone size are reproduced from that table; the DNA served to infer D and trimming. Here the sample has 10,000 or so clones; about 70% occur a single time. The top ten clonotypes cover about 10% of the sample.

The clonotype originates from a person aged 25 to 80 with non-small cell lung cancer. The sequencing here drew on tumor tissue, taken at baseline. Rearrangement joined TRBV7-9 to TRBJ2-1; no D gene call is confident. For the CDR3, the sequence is CASSQSLDPSYNEQFF. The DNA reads TGTGCCAGCAGCCAATCCCTGGATCCGTCCTACAATGAGCAGTTCTTC.